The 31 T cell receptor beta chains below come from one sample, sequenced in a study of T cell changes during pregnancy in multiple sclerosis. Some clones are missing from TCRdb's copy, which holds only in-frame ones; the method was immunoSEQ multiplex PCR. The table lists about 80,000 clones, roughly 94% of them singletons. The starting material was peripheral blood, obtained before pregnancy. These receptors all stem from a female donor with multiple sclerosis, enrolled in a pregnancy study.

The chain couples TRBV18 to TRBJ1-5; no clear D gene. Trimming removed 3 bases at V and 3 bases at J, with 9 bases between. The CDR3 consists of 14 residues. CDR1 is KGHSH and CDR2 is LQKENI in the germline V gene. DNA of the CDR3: TGTGCCAGCTCACCGGGCAGGTCCAATCAGCCCCAGCATTTT. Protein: CASSPGRSNQPQHF.

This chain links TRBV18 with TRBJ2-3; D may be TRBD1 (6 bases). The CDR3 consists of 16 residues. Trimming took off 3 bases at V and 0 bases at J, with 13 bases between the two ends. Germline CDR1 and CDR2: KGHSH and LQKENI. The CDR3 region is CASSPPDRSSTDTQYF. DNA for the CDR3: TGTGCCAGCTCACCTCCGGACAGATCTAGCACAGATACGCAGTATTTT.

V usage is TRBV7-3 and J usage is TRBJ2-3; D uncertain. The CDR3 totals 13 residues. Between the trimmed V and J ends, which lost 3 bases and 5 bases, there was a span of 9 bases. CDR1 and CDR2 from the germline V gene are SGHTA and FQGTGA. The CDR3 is CASSLYFGDTQYF. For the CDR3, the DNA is TGTGCCAGCAGCTTGTACTTCGGAGATACGCAGTATTTT.

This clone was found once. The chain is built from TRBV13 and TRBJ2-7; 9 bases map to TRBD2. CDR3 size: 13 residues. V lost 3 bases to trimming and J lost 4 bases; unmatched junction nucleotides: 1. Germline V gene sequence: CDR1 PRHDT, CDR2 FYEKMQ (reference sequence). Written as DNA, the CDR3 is TGTGCCAGCAGCTTTGCGGGAGGGTACGAGCAGTACTTC. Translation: CASSFAGGYEQYF.

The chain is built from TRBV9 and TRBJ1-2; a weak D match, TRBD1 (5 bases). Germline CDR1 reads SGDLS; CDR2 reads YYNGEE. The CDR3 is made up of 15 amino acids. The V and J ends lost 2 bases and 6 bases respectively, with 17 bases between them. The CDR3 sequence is CASSVSTGLLDGYTF. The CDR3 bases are TGTGCCAGCAGCGTCTCTACAGGTTTACTGGATGGCTACACCTTC.

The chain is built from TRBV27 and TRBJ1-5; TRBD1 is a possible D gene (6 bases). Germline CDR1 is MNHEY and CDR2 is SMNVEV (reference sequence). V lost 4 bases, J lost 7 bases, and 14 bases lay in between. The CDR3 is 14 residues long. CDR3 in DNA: TGTGCCAGCAGTTCGGGGGGCACTTTCCAGCCCCAGCATTTT. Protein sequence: CASSSGGTFQPQHF.

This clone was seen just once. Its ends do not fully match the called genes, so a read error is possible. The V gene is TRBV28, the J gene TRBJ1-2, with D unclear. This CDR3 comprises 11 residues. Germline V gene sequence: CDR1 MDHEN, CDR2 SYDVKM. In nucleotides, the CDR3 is TGTGCCAGCAGTGCAACCCTAACTACCGCCTTC. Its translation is CASSATLTTAF.

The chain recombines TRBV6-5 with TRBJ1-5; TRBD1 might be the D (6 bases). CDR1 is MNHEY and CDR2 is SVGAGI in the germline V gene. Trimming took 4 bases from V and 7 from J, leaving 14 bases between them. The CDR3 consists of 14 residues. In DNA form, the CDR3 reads TGTGCCAGCAGTTTACGGGGGGCAGGGCAGCCCCAGCATTTT. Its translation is CASSLRGAGQPQHF.

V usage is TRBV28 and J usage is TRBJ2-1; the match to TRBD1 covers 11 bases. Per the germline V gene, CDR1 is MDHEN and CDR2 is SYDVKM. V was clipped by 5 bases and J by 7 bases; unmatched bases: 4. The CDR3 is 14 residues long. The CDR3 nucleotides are TGTGCCAGCAGTAAGGACAGGGGGCATAATGAGCAGTTCTTC. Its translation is CASSKDRGHNEQFF.

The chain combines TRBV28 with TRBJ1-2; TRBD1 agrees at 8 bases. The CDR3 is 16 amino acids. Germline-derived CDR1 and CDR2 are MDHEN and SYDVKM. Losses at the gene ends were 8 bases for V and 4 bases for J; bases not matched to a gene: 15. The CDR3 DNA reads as TGTGCCAGCTCCCCCTCGCAGGGGGCTTCGTTCTATGGCTACACCTTC. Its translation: CASSPSQGASFYGYTF.

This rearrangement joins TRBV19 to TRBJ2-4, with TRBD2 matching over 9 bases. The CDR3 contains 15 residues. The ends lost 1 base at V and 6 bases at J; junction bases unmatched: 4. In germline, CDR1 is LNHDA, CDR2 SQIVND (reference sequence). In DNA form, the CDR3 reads TGTGCCAGTAGTATAGGCCAACTAGCGGGAAACATTCAGTACTTC. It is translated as CASSIGQLAGNIQYF.

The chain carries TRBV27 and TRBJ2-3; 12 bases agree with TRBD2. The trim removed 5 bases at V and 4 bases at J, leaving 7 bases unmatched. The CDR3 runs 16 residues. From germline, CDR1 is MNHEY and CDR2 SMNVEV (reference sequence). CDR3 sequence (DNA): TGTGCCAGCAGTCCCCGACTAGCGGGAGATTCAGATACGCAGTATTTT. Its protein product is CASSPRLAGDSDTQYF.

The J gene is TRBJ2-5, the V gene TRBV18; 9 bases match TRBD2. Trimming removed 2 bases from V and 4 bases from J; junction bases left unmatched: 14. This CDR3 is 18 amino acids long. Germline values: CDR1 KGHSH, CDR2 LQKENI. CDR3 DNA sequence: TGTGCCAGCTCACCAATAGCTACCTCCGGGACTAGCAGAGAGACCCAGTACTTC. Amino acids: CASSPIATSGTSRETQYF.

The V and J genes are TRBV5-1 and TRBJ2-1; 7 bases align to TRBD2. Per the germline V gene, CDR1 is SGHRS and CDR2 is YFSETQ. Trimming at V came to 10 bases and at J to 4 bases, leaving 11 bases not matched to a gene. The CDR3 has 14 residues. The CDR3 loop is CASYSSGAYNEQFF. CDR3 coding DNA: TGCGCCTCCTACTCCAGCGGGGCGTACAATGAGCAGTTCTTC.

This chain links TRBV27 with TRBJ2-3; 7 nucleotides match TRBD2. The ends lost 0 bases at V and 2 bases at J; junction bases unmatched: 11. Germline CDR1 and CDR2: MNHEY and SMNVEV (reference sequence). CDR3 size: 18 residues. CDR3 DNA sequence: TGTGCCAGCAGTTTATCGGGGGAGGGATGGGTCCACACAGATACGCAGTATTTT. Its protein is CASSLSGEGWVHTDTQYF.

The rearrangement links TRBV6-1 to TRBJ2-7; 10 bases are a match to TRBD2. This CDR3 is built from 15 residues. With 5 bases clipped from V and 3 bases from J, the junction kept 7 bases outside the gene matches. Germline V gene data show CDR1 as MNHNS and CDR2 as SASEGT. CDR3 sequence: CASSPGTSEYYEQYF. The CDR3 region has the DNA TGTGCCAGCAGTCCTGGGACTAGCGAATACTACGAGCAGTACTTC.

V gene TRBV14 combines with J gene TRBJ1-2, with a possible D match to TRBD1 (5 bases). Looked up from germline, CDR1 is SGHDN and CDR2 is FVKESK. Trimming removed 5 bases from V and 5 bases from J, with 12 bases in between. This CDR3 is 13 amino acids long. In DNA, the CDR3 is TGTGCCAGCAGCTACCGGGGGTCTTATGGCTACACCTTC. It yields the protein CASSYRGSYGYTF.

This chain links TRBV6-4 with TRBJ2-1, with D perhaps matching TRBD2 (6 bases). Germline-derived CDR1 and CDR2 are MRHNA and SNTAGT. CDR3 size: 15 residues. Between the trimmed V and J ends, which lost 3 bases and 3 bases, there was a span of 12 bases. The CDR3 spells CASSETGVDYNEQFF. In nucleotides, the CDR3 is TGTGCCAGCAGTGAAACGGGAGTGGACTACAATGAGCAGTTCTTC.

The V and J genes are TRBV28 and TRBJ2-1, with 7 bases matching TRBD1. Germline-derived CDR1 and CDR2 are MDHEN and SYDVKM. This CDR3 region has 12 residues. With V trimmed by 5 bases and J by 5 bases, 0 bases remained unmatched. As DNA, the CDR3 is TGTGCCAGCAGTCAGGGGGACAATGAGCAGTTCTTC. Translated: CASSQGDNEQFF. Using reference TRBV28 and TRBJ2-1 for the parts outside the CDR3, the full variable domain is DVKVTQSSRYLVKRTGEKVFLECVQDMDHENMFWYRQDPGLGLRLIYFSYDVKMKEKGDIPEGYSVSREKKERFSLILESASTNQTSMYLCASSQGDNEQFFGPGTRLTVL.

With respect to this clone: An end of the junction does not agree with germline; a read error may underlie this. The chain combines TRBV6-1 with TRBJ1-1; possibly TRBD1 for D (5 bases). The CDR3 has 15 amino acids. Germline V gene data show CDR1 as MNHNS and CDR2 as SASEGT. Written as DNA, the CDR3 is TGTGCCAGCAGTGAAGCGCGCAGGGCGAACTCTGAAGCTTTCTTT. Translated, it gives CASSEARRANSEAFF.

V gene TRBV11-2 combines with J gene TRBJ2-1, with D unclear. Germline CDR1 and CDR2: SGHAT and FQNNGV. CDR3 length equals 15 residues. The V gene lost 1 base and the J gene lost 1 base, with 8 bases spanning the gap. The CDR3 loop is CASSLGSRSYNEQFF. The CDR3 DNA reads TGTGCCAGCAGCTTAGGAAGCAGGTCCTACAATGAGCAGTTCTTC.

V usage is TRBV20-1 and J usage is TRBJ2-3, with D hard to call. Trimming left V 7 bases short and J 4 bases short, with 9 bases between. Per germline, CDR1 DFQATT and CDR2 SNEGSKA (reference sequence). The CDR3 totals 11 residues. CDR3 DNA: TGCAGTGAGAGAATCGCAGATACGCAGTATTTT. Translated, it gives CSERIADTQYF.

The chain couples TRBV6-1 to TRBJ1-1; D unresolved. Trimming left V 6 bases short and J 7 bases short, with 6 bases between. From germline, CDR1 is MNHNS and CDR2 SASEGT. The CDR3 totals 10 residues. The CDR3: CASSVYEAFF. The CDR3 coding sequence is TGTGCCAGCAGCGTTTATGAAGCTTTCTTT.

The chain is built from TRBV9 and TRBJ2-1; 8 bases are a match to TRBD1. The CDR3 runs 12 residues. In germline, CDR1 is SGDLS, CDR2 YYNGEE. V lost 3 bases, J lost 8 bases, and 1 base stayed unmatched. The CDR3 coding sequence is TGTGCCAGCAGCGCGGACAGGGATGAGCAGTTCTTC. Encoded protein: CASSADRDEQFF.

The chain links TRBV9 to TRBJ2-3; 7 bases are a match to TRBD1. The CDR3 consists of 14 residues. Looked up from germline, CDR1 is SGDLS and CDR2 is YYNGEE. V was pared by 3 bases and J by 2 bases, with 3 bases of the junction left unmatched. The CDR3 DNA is TGTGCCAGCAGCGGGGGACAGATCACAGATACGCAGTATTTT. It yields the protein CASSGGQITDTQYF.

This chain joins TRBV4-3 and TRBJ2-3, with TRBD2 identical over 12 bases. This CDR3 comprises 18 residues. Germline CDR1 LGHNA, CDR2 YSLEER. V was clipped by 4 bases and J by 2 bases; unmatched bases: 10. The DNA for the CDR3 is TGCGCCAGCAGCCTAGAAGGGCTAGCGGGAGGGCCCACAGATACGCAGTATTTT. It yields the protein CASSLEGLAGGPTDTQYF.

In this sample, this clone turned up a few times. As DNA, the CDR3 is TGTGCCAGCAGTTTATTTTCGCGGGAGCAGTACTTC. This sequence encodes CASSLFSREQYF. The V call is TRBV27, the J call TRBJ2-7; D not resolved. The CDR3 runs 12 residues. CDR1 and CDR2 (germline): MNHEY, SMNVEV (reference sequence). V lost 1 base, J lost 7 bases, and 8 bases lay in between.

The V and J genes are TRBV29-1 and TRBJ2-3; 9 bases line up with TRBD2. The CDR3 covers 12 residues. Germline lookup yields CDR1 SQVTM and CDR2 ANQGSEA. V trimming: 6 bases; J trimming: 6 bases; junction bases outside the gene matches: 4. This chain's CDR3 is CSVGTSMDTQYF. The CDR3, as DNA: TGCAGCGTAGGGACTAGCATGGATACGCAGTATTTT.

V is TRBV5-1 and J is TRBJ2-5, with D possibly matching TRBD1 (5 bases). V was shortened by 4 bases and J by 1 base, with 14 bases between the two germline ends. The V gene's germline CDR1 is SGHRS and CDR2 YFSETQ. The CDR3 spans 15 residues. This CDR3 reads CASSADLGPQETQYF. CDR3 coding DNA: TGCGCCAGCAGCGCGGATTTGGGGCCCCAAGAGACCCAGTACTTC.

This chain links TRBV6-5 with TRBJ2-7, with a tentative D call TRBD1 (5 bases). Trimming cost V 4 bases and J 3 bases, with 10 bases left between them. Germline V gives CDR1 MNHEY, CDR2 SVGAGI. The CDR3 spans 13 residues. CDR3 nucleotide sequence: TGTGCCAGCAGTTCGGTCGACAGCTACGAGCAGTACTTC. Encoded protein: CASSSVDSYEQYF.

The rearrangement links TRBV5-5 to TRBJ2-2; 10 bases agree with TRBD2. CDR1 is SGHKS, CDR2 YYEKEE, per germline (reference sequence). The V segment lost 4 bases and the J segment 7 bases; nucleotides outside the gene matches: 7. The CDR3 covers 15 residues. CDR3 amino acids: CASSPWTSGGGELFF. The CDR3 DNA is TGTGCCAGCAGCCCCTGGACTAGCGGAGGCGGGGAGCTGTTTTTT.